The TCR beta chain under discussion was sequenced for a study of human T cells and chemical hapten exposure. Time point in this sample: patch test 2, 6 weeks after DPC sensitization. Treatment meaning: therapeutic diphenylcyclopropenone sensitization with weekly scalp DPC. Points from the study as a whole: High-frequency TCRs, those above 1 in 1000, stayed the same after DPC sensitization.

Remarks on this clonotype: Antigen unknown.

The authors' processing: Ranging from roughly 23,224 to 750,000, TCR counts per sample had a median value of around 91,000. Using its own MiXCR run on the RACE reads, TCRdb lists one record per CDR3 protein. Here the V and J calls rest on TCRdb's processing, not on the authors' analysis. This table holds about 54,000 distinct CDR3 sequences, just under 10% found once. The germline V and J ends were trimmed by 6 bases and 8 bases, with 16 bases remaining between them. Germline V lookup: CDR1 MNHNY, CDR2 SVGAGI (reference sequence). This CDR3 comprises 13 residues. The input for sequencing was whole blood, taken in connection with sensitization to the hapten diphenylcyclopropenone (DPC). This TCR came from a woman between 45 and 60 years old with alopecia areata. Some clones in this sample may be carry-over from other donors' samples. This chain connects TRBV6-6 to TRBJ1-1; a weak D match, TRBD1 (5 bases). Written as DNA, the CDR3 is TGTGCCAGCAGCTCACCGGGGGAGAACGAAGCTTTCTTT. Its protein product is CASSSPGENEAFF.